The 30 T cell receptor beta chains below come from one sample, sequenced in a study of blood T cell repertoires in COVID-19. The protocol was immunoSEQ multiplex PCR, while the TCRdb copy is restricted to in-frame clones and leaves out a portion. The sample lists about 180,000 clones; more than 80% were seen once. The specimen sequenced was peripheral blood. All receptors derive from a human donor in a cohort sampled during active COVID-19.

The CDR3 DNA reads as TGTGCCAGCAGCCCCTTCGGGAGGGAGCCGTACAATGAGCAGTTCTTC. Its protein product is CASSPFGREPYNEQFF. This rearrangement joins TRBV9 to TRBJ2-1; the match to TRBD2 covers 8 bases. The CDR3 has 16 amino acids. CDR1 is SGDLS and CDR2 is YYNGEE in the germline V gene. Germline trimming cut 4 bases from V and 4 bases from J; bases unmatched to any gene: 10.

The chain carries TRBV5-5 and TRBJ1-1; maybe TRBD1 (5 bases). Trimming took off 3 bases at V and 0 bases at J, with 15 bases between the two ends. The CDR3 sequence is 16 residues long. The germline V gene encodes CDR1 SGHKS and CDR2 YYEKEE (reference sequence). CDR3 in DNA: TGTGCCAGCAGCTGGGGGGAGAGAGGGTTGAACACTGAAGCTTTCTTT. It specifies CASSWGERGLNTEAFF.

The rearrangement links TRBV9 to TRBJ1-5; D is undetermined. The CDR3 covers 9 residues. V lost 10 bases and J lost 10, with 9 bases in between. CDR1 and CDR2 (germline): SGDLS, YYNGEE. The CDR3 bases are TGTGCCGCCGCCGGTCCCCAGCATTTT. Encoded protein: CAAAGPQHF. The complete variable domain, with remaining parts taken from reference TRBV9 and TRBJ1-5, reads DSGVTQTPKHLITATGQRVTLRCSPRSGDLSVYWYQQSLDQGLQFLIQYYNGEERAKGNILERFSAQQFPDLHSELNLSSLELGDSALYFCAAAGPQHFGDGTRLSIL.

This rearrangement joins TRBV27 to TRBJ1-6; tentatively, D is TRBD1 (6 bases). Looked up from germline, CDR1 is MNHEY and CDR2 is SMNVEV (reference sequence). The CDR3 extends over 15 amino acids. Trimming removed 5 bases at V and 8 bases at J, with 16 bases between. CDR3 nucleotides: TGTGCCAGCAGTCCAGGGACAATTCGTCATTCACCCCTCCACTTT. This encodes CASSPGTIRHSPLHF.

V gene TRBV3-1 (or the pseudogene TRBV3-2) combines with J gene TRBJ2-3, with 9 bases identical to TRBD1. CDR1 is LGHDT and CDR2 is YNNKEL in the germline V gene (reference sequence). The CDR3 length is 16 residues. V was pared by 3 bases and J by 2 bases, with 6 bases of the junction left unmatched. The CDR3 protein is CASSHGQGLVTDTQYF. CDR3 nucleotide sequence: TGTGCCAGCAGCCACGGACAGGGGCTTGTCACAGATACGCAGTATTTT.

V gene TRBV29-1 combines with J gene TRBJ1-2; TRBD1 aligns across 9 bases. Germline CDR1 and CDR2: SQVTM and ANQGSEA. The ends lost 5 bases at V and 2 bases at J; junction bases unmatched: 3. This CDR3 region has 13 residues. The chain's CDR3 is CSVTGGANYGYTF. The CDR3 region has the DNA TGCAGCGTTACAGGGGGCGCAAACTATGGCTACACCTTC.

This chain connects TRBV15 to TRBJ2-7; 10 bases are shared with TRBD1. Germline V gene data show CDR1 as LNHNV and CDR2 as YYDKDF (reference sequence). The ends lost 8 bases at V and 5 bases at J; junction bases unmatched: 9. The CDR3 covers 14 residues. The CDR3 nucleotides are TGTGCCACCCGATTACGACAGGGGGCTAACGAGCAGTACTTC. Its translation is CATRLRQGANEQYF.

This clone showed up just once. The rearrangement joins TRBV5-1 to TRBJ2-5; weak D call: TRBD2 (6 bases). Between the trimmed V and J ends, which lost 4 bases and 6 bases, there was a span of 16 bases. The CDR3 runs 14 residues. CDR1 SGHRS and CDR2 YFSETQ come from the germline V gene. The CDR3 bases are TGCGCCAGCAGCCCCCGACTAGAGGGACAGACCCAGTACTTC. This sequence encodes CASSPRLEGQTQYF. The full variable domain, its missing parts supplied by reference TRBV5-1 and TRBJ2-5, is KAGVTQTPRYLIKTRGQQVTLSCSPISGHRSVSWYQQTPGQGLQFLFEYFSETQRNKGNFPGRFSGRQFSNSRSEMNVSTLELGDSALYLCASSPRLEGQTQYFGPGTRLLVL.

The rearrangement links TRBV10-3 to TRBJ1-5, with D hard to call. The CDR3 loop spans 12 amino acids. V lost 8 bases and J lost 3, with 8 bases in between. Germline-derived CDR1 and CDR2 are ENHRY and SYGVKD. In nucleotides, the CDR3 is TGTGCCATCGGGCTGAACAATCAGCCCCAGCATTTT. This gives the protein CAIGLNNQPQHF.

The V and J genes are TRBV7-2 and TRBJ1-6, with D unclear. The germline CDR1 and CDR2 sequences are SGHTA and FQGNSA. The V end was cut by 1 base, the J end by 3 bases, with 7 bases between. This CDR3 comprises 15 residues. CDR3 amino acids: CASSLGAFYNSPLHF. CDR3 coding DNA: TGTGCCAGCAGCTTAGGGGCCTTCTATAATTCACCCCTCCACTTT. The full variable domain, its missing parts supplied by reference TRBV7-2 and TRBJ1-6, is GAGVSQSPSNKVTEKGKDVELRCDPISGHTALYWYRQSLGQGLEFLIYFQGNSAPDKSGLPSDRFSAERTGGSVSTLTIQRTQQEDSAVYLCASSLGAFYNSPLHFGNGTRLTVT.

The chain couples TRBV4-1 to TRBJ2-1; D possibly corresponds to TRBD2 (6 bases). V dropped 2 bases and J dropped 4 bases, with 9 bases sitting between them. The CDR3 has 14 amino acids. CDR1 MGHRA and CDR2 YSYEKL come from the germline V gene. This CDR3 is CASSQRLDYNEQFF. The DNA of the CDR3 is TGCGCCAGCAGCCAACGACTAGATTACAATGAGCAGTTCTTC.

V is TRBV30 and J is TRBJ1-6, with D possibly being TRBD1 (5 bases). Germline CDR1 reads GTSNPN; CDR2 reads SVGIG (reference sequence). V was trimmed by 1 base and J by 6 bases, leaving 7 bases between them. The CDR3 sequence is 13 residues long. CDR3 region: CAWSGQINSPLHF. The CDR3 coding sequence is TGTGCCTGGAGTGGACAGATTAATTCACCCCTCCACTTT.

Turning to this clone: Other DNA sequences from this sample encode an identical CDR3 as well. The chain combines TRBV7-6 with TRBJ2-7; D unclear. In germline, CDR1 is SGHVS, CDR2 FNYEAQ. The length of the CDR3 is 13 residues. With 0 bases removed from V and 4 bases from J, the gap between germline ends came to 7 bases. The DNA for the CDR3 is TGTGCCAGCAGCTTAGCGCGCGATTACGAGCAGTACTTC. It yields the protein CASSLARDYEQYF.

This clone was seen only once. The gene calls are TRBV25-1 and TRBJ2-2; 9 positions match TRBD1. V lost 5 bases and J lost 5; bases outside the gene matches: 15. Germline V gene data show CDR1 as MGHDK and CDR2 as SYGVNS. The CDR3 is 18 residues long. CDR3 loop: CASSKPSTGQGRTGELFF. For the CDR3, the DNA is TGTGCCAGCAGTAAGCCCTCTACGGGACAGGGAAGGACCGGGGAGCTGTTTTTT.

The rearrangement links TRBV7-9 to TRBJ1-6; 8 nucleotides align to TRBD1. The CDR3 consists of 15 residues. The V segment lost 1 base and the J segment 8 bases; nucleotides outside the gene matches: 4. CDR1 SEHNR and CDR2 FQNEAQ come from the germline V gene (reference sequence). The CDR3 DNA reads as TGTGCCAGCAGCTTAGAAGCAGGGGGCCATTCACCCCTCCACTTT. It yields the protein CASSLEAGGHSPLHF.

This clone was found once. The rearrangement joins TRBV24-1 to TRBJ1-5; 10 bases agree with TRBD1. The CDR3 length is 15 residues. CDR1 and CDR2 (germline): KGHDR, SFDVKD. Trimming cost V 4 bases and J 8 bases; bases outside gene matches: 7. CDR3 in amino acids: CATSDPDRGHKPQHF. For the CDR3, the DNA is TGTGCCACCAGTGACCCTGACAGGGGGCACAAGCCCCAGCATTTT.

The rearrangement uses TRBV10-3 and TRBJ2-3, with 15 bases lining up with TRBD2. The V and J ends lost 2 bases and 5 bases, in that order; junction bases with no gene match: 5. CDR3 length: 17 residues. The germline gives CDR1 ENHRY, CDR2 SYGVKD. This CDR3 is CAISEGLAGGLVDTQYF. CDR3 in DNA: TGTGCCATCAGTGAGGGACTAGCGGGGGGGCTGGTAGATACGCAGTATTTT.

The V and J genes are TRBV5-1 and TRBJ2-7; D unclear. Trimming pared 0 bases from V and 3 bases from J, leaving 7 bases between. Germline CDR1 SGHRS, CDR2 YFSETQ. This CDR3 is 13 amino acids long. This CDR3 is CASSLDADYEQYF. The CDR3, as DNA: TGCGCCAGCAGCTTGGATGCAGACTACGAGCAGTACTTC.

This clone was recorded a few times. This rearrangement joins TRBV19 to TRBJ2-5; 9 bases agree with TRBD2. The CDR3 runs to 14 residues. CDR1 is LNHDA, CDR2 SQIVND, per germline (reference sequence). The V and J ends lost 5 bases and 2 bases, in that order; junction bases with no gene match: 3. CDR3 sequence: CASSAAGGQETQYF. The CDR3 coding sequence is TGTGCCAGTAGTGCGGCGGGGGGGCAAGAGACCCAGTACTTC.

There are a few counts of this clone. This chain uses TRBV6-2 or TRBV6-3 with TRBJ2-3; tentative D call: TRBD1 (5 bases). The CDR3 consists of 14 residues. Germline V gene lookup returns CDR1 MNHEY and CDR2 SVGEGT. V was clipped by 2 bases and J by 1 base, with 7 bases between them. The CDR3 DNA follows: TGTGCCAGCAGTTACGGGGCACGCACAGATACGCAGTATTTT. This encodes CASSYGARTDTQYF.

V and J are TRBV4-1 and TRBJ2-7, with D maybe TRBD2 (5 bases). The CDR3 totals 15 residues. The germline V gene encodes CDR1 MGHRA and CDR2 YSYEKL. V was clipped by 3 bases and J by 3 bases, with 15 bases between them. In DNA form, the CDR3 reads TGCGCCAGCAGCCATTCATGGGCGGAGGACTACGAGCAGTACTTC. Its translation: CASSHSWAEDYEQYF.

This clone was counted between two and nine times. The chain has TRBV3-1 (or the pseudogene TRBV3-2) and TRBJ2-7; TRBD2 matches at 11 bases. The V gene's germline CDR1 is LGHDT and CDR2 YNNKEL (reference sequence). The V and J ends lost 4 bases and 2 bases, in that order; junction bases with no gene match: 7. CDR3 size: 16 residues. The CDR3 loop reads CASSPRLAGLPYEQYF. The DNA for the CDR3 is TGTGCCAGCAGCCCCCGACTAGCGGGGCTCCCCTACGAGCAGTACTTC.

The rearrangement joins TRBV7-2 to TRBJ2-3; possible D gene TRBD2, 6 bases. V was shortened by 4 bases and J by 9 bases, with 17 bases between the two germline ends. The CDR3 extends over 14 amino acids. Per the germline V gene, CDR1 is SGHTA and CDR2 is FQGNSA. This chain's CDR3 is CASSSVQLAPTQYF. CDR3 bases: TGTGCCAGCAGCTCCGTCCAACTAGCCCCCACGCAGTATTTT.

This sequence joins TRBV15 and TRBJ1-3; TRBD1 matches at 7 bases. CDR3 length: 17 amino acids. The V segment lost 0 bases and the J segment 1 base; nucleotides outside the gene matches: 6. CDR1 and CDR2 from the germline V gene are LNHNV and YYDKDF (reference sequence). CDR3 residues: CATSREPTGPSGNTIYF. The CDR3 DNA sequence: TGTGCCACCAGCAGAGAACCGACAGGGCCTTCTGGAAACACCATATATTTT. The variable domain in full, completed from reference TRBV15 and TRBJ1-3, reads DAMVIQNPRYQVTQFGKPVTLSCSQTLNHNVMYWYQQKSSQAPKLLFHYYDKDFNNEADTPDNFQSRRPNTSFCFLDIRSPGLGDTAMYLCATSREPTGPSGNTIYFGEGSWLTVV.

The CDR3 coding sequence is TGTGCCAGTAGTACCCCTCCCGGGACAGGACCTTCCTACGAGCAGTACTTC. Residues: CASSTPPGTGPSYEQYF. This chain joins TRBV19 and TRBJ2-7; 8 positions match TRBD1. Germline CDR1 is LNHDA and CDR2 is SQIVND (reference sequence). The CDR3 runs to 17 residues. With 4 bases clipped from V and 1 base from J, the junction kept 12 bases outside the gene matches.

The rearrangement joins TRBV18 to TRBJ1-5, with D possibly matching TRBD1 (6 bases). The CDR3 totals 14 residues. Trimming removed 0 bases from V and 4 bases from J, with 7 bases in between. The germline CDR1 and CDR2 sequences are KGHSH and LQKENI. The CDR3 region is CASSPPDRNQPQHF. In DNA, the CDR3 is TGTGCCAGCTCACCACCGGACAGAAATCAGCCCCAGCATTTT.

The chain combines TRBV4-2 with TRBJ2-5, with 11 positions matching TRBD2. Germline CDR1 LGHNA, CDR2 YNFKEQ. The CDR3 length is 19 residues. The ends lost 0 bases at V and 2 bases at J; junction bases unmatched: 11. As DNA, the CDR3 is TGTGCCAGCAGCCAAGATAAAAGGGCTAGCGGGGGGCCTCAAGAGACCCAGTACTTC. Protein product: CASSQDKRASGGPQETQYF.

In this sample, this clone turned up once. The chain recombines TRBV14 with TRBJ2-3, with D possibly matching TRBD2 (5 bases). The CDR3 consists of 13 residues. CDR1 is SGHDN and CDR2 is FVKESK in the germline V gene. The V gene lost 0 bases and the J gene lost 8 bases, with 9 bases spanning the gap. The CDR3 DNA reads TGTGCCAGCAGCCAAGATCGCCGGGGTACGCAGTATTTT. Translating gives CASSQDRRGTQYF.

The CDR3 loop is CSVVAGGPQDTQYF. CDR3 nucleotide sequence: TGCAGCGTCGTAGCGGGGGGGCCACAAGATACGCAGTATTTT. The V call is TRBV29-1, the J call TRBJ2-3; 11 bases are a match to TRBD2. Germline V CDR1 and CDR2: SQVTM, ANQGSEA. V lost 6 bases to trimming and J lost 5 bases; unmatched junction nucleotides: 7. The CDR3 has 14 residues.

This clone is a singleton in its sample. CDR3 sequence (DNA): TGTGCCAGCAGTGAAGGGCGAGGGCCCGTAGGGACCCAGTACTTC. Protein: CASSEGRGPVGTQYF. The V gene is TRBV6-1, the J gene TRBJ2-5, with TRBD2 as a possible D gene (5 bases). Germline assignment: CDR1 MNHNS and CDR2 SASEGT. This CDR3 has 15 residues. The V end lost 1 base, the J end lost 7 bases, and 16 bases lay between the germline ends.